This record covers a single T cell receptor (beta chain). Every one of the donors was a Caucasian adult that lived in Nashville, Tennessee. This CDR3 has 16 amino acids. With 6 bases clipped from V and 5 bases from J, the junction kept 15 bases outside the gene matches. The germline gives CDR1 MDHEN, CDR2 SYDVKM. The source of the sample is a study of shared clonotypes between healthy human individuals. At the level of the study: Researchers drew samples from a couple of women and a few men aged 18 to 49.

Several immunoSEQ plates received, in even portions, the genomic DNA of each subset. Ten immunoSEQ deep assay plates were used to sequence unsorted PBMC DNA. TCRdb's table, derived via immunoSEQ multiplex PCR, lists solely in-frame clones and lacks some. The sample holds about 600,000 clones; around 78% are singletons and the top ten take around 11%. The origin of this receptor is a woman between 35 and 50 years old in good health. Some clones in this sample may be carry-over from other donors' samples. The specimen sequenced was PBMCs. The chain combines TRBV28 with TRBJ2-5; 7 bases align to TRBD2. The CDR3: CASSLAPGRSGETQYF. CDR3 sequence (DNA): TGTGCCAGCAGCCTGGCGCCCGGGAGGAGTGGGGAGACCCAGTACTTC. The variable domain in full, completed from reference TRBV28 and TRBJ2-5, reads DVKVTQSSRYLVKRTGEKVFLECVQDMDHENMFWYRQDPGLGLRLIYFSYDVKMKEKGDIPEGYSVSREKKERFSLILESASTNQTSMYLCASSLAPGRSGETQYFGPGTRLLVL.